This TCR beta chain came from a study of T cells in Graves' hyperthyroidism and ophthalmopathy. Broader study findings: Within blood appeared most thyroid clonotypes that had expanded above 0.001. Ophthalmopathy prediction by the model preceded onset by a median about 6.5 months.

Patients having uncontrolled infection, another autoimmune disease, pregnancy or lactation were not included. Each diagnosis drew on symptoms, thyroxine, TRAb, thyroid ultrasound and orbital computed tomography findings. Template material for amplifying TCR beta CDR3 regions consisted of RNA transcripts. Researchers ran a first-round RT-PCR on the TCR CDR3 using the HTBI primer set. TCRdb ran MiXCR on the multiplex PCR reads and lists one entry per CDR3 protein. Of about 270,000 distinct CDR3 sequences listed, approximately 23% are singletons. Comments on this clonotype: Its antigen is still unknown.

Germline values: CDR1 SGDLS, CDR2 YYNGEE. The CDR3 is 17 amino acids. After removal of 4 bases from V and 3 bases from J, the junction contained 9 bases not matched to a gene. The chain links TRBV9 to TRBJ2-3; 12 bases line up with TRBD2. Sequencing was done on a sample of blood. This clonotype was sampled from a man in his thirties or forties with Graves' ophthalmopathy. The CDR3 region has the DNA TGTGCCAGCAGCCCCAGACTAGCGGGAGAGGGGACAGATACGCAGTATTTT. Amino acid sequence: CASSPRLAGEGTDTQYF.